One and the same sample provided the 13 T cell receptor beta chains below, sequenced in a study of response to subunit inactivated influenza vaccine. Using its own MiXCR run on the RT-PCR reads, TCRdb lists one record per CDR3 protein. The repertoire has approximately 170,000 distinct CDR3 sequences, 12% of them found once; the top ten carry about 31%. This sample also belongs to another study, concerning T cells expressing NK-cell markers. In that study: In generating TCR beta cDNA, 5'RACE template switching with UMIs was used.

This sample comprised CD8+ T cells sorted from PBMCs, obtained 11 to 12 days after vaccination. The receptors stem from a man aged 50 to 60 who received an inactivated influenza vaccine.

CDR3 loop: CASSFPTGGISSYNEQFF. Here the CDR3 DNA reads TGTGCCAGCAGCTTCCCCACGGGGGGGATCAGCTCCTACAATGAGCAGTTCTTC. This rearrangement joins TRBV11-1 to TRBJ2-1; 8 nucleotides agree with TRBD2. Trimming removed 3 bases from V and 0 bases from J; junction bases left unmatched: 10. This CDR3 contains 18 residues. In germline, CDR1 is SGHAT, CDR2 FQDESV (reference sequence).

The table lists this clonotype with many counts. The chain joins TRBV7-8 to TRBJ2-1; D may be TRBD2 (5 bases). The V gene lost 4 bases and the J gene lost 0 bases, with 7 bases spanning the gap. CDR1 is SGHVS, CDR2 FQNEAQ, per germline. The CDR3 consists of 14 residues. The DNA for the CDR3 is TGTGCCAGCAGCTCGGACTCCTCCTACAATGAGCAGTTCTTC. Residues: CASSSDSSYNEQFF.

Only a few counts were recorded for this clonotype. CDR3 DNA sequence: TGTGCCTGGAGTTTGACAGCTTACTATCAGCCCCAGCATTTT. It codes for CAWSLTAYYQPQHF. This sequence joins TRBV30 and TRBJ1-5; D is possibly TRBD1 (5 bases). Trimming stripped 2 bases from V and 5 bases from J, with 13 bases between. The CDR3 has 14 residues. Germline CDR1 is GTSNPN and CDR2 is SVGIG (reference sequence). Filled out from reference TRBV30 and TRBJ1-5, the complete variable domain reads SQTIHQWPATLVQPVGSPLSLECTVEGTSNPNLYWYRQAAGRGLQLLFYSVGIGQISSEVPQNLSASRPQDRQFILSSKKLLLSDSGFYLCAWSLTAYYQPQHFGDGTRLSIL.

This clonotype was recorded a few times. The chain is built from TRBV28 and TRBJ2-7; maybe TRBD2 (5 bases). This CDR3 is 14 amino acids long. CDR1 and CDR2 from the germline V gene are MDHEN and SYDVKM. Trimming left V 5 bases short and J 3 bases short, with 14 bases between. The CDR3 region is CASSGLGRIYEQYF. The CDR3 nucleotides are TGTGCCAGCAGTGGACTGGGCAGGATCTACGAGCAGTACTTC.

This clonotype occurred many times. This chain uses TRBV15 with TRBJ2-5; D is unclear. CDR3 length: 15 amino acids. The germline V and J ends were trimmed by 1 base and 5 bases, with 14 bases remaining between them. In germline, CDR1 is LNHNV, CDR2 YYDKDF (reference sequence). The CDR3 sequence is CATSRVGHLGETQYF. CDR3 bases: TGTGCCACCAGCAGAGTCGGGCATTTGGGCGAGACCCAGTACTTC.

CDR3 bases: TGTGCCAGCAGCCCCCGGACTAGCCTAGATACGCAGTATTTT. As protein: CASSPRTSLDTQYF. V usage is TRBV3-1 and J usage is TRBJ2-3, with 8 bases identical to TRBD2. The junction had 5 bases not matched to a gene; V was cut back by 4 bases and J by 5 bases. This CDR3 contains 14 residues. The V gene's germline CDR1 is LGHDT and CDR2 YNNKEL (reference sequence).

The J gene is TRBJ2-2, the V gene TRBV20-1, with 7 bases identical to TRBD2. CDR1 is DFQATT and CDR2 is SNEGSKA in the germline V gene (reference sequence). The CDR3 is 15 residues long. J gave up 2 bases and V 0 bases, and 3 bases lay outside the gene matches. CDR3: CSARDLAENTGELFF. CDR3 DNA sequence: TGCAGTGCTAGAGACCTAGCGGAAAACACCGGGGAGCTGTTTTTT.

The V and J genes are TRBV12-3 or TRBV12-4 and TRBJ2-1; TRBD2 matches 11 bases. CDR3 length: 17 residues. V lost 6 bases to trimming and J lost 7 bases; unmatched junction nucleotides: 14. The CDR3 DNA reads as TGTGCCAGCAGACCCATGGGACTAGCGGATAGGAGGAATGAGCAGTTCTTC. Translated: CASRPMGLADRRNEQFF.

The chain uses TRBV10-2 and TRBJ2-1; D is unclear. Between the trimmed V and J ends, which lost 4 bases and 6 bases, there was a span of 13 bases. Germline CDR1 WSHSY, CDR2 SAAADI. This CDR3 comprises 14 residues. For the CDR3, the DNA is TGCGCCAGCAGTGTCGGTCCACACCCCAATGAGCAGTTCTTC. Residues: CASSVGPHPNEQFF.

This clonotype occurred a few times. The chain combines TRBV18 with TRBJ2-1, with TRBD1 as a possible D gene (6 bases). Trimming took 0 bases from V and 5 from J, leaving 11 bases between them. The CDR3 contains 15 residues. Germline-derived CDR1 and CDR2 are KGHSH and LQKENI. Written as DNA, the CDR3 is TGTGCCAGCTCACCACCCATTGACAGGCACAATGAGCAGTTCTTC. Protein product: CASSPPIDRHNEQFF.

This clonotype has ten or more counts. The chain combines TRBV12-3 or TRBV12-4 with TRBJ1-2, with D perhaps matching TRBD1 (5 bases). The V end was cut by 0 bases, the J end by 8 bases, with 10 bases between. The CDR3 has 13 amino acids. CDR3 region: CASSLAGALGYTF. The DNA for the CDR3 is TGTGCCAGCAGTTTAGCCGGGGCCTTGGGCTACACCTTC.

J is TRBJ2-3 and V is TRBV11-2; 9 nucleotides line up with TRBD1. There are 18 residues in the CDR3. V gave up 5 bases and J gave up 6 bases; unmatched junction bases: 18. The germline CDR1 and CDR2 sequences are SGHAT and FQNNGV. The CDR3 bases are TGTGCCAGCAGCCCGGCCGGGACAGGGCCTCTAGATTTCGATACGCAGTATTTT. The encoded protein is CASSPAGTGPLDFDTQYF. Looking up the rest from reference TRBV11-2 and TRBJ2-3 gives the full variable domain: EAGVAQSPRYKIIEKRQSVAFWCNPISGHATLYWYQQILGQGPKLLIQFQNNGVVDDSQLPKDRFSAERLKGVDSTLKIQPAKLEDSAVYLCASSPAGTGPLDFDTQYFGPGTRLTVL.

This clonotype was detected only a few times. The rearrangement uses TRBV7-2 and TRBJ2-3; D is ambiguous. The CDR3 runs to 16 residues. V was cut by 2 bases and J by 4 bases, with 16 bases left in between. CDR1 and CDR2 from the germline V gene are SGHTA and FQGNSA. The CDR3 DNA is TGTGCCAGCAGCTTACTCACTGGAAGTTACGCAGATACGCAGTATTTT. Translated, it gives CASSLLTGSYADTQYF. Combining the CDR3 with reference TRBV7-2 and TRBJ2-3 gives the whole variable domain GAGVSQSPSNKVTEKGKDVELRCDPISGHTALYWYRQSLGQGLEFLIYFQGNSAPDKSGLPSDRFSAERTGGSVSTLTIQRTQQEDSAVYLCASSLLTGSYADTQYFGPGTRLTVL.